Here is one T cell receptor beta chain with its context. This clone showed up just a few times. The target of this receptor is not known. No base-level quality is on record; no much larger clone is a single base apart. These data are taken from a study of shared clonotypes between healthy human individuals (dated by TCRdb to the early 2020s). Study-wide context: A couple of women and a few men aged 18 to 49 years were included in the cohort. Leukapheresis yielded between about 0.94 and 8.9 billion PBMCs per donor. To increase sequencing depth and limit assay-specific biases, different laboratories used diverse techniques to prepare libraries and sequence TCR repertoires. Blood TCR repertoires of about five healthy adults were deeply sequenced to estimate repertoire size and the extent of clonotype sharing between individuals.

Healthy HIV-negative adults with no recently reported acute infections or vaccinations were included as donors. All donors were Caucasian adults living in Nashville, Tennessee, USA. For unsorted samples, tens of millions of PBMCs were counted, and genomic DNA was extracted using the QIAamp DNA Blood Mini kit. Blood was collected by leukapheresis, and PBMCs were isolated by Ficoll-Histopaque density gradient centrifugation and then cryopreserved in liquid nitrogen vapor phase. The study at large found these results: Based on pairwise subsampling, the degree of clonotype sharing among donors was expected to be affected by sequencing depth. Sampling was restricted to blood, and TCR repertoires in tissue are likely to differ from TCR repertoires in blood. The genetic and exposure-history diversity represented was limited by the small number of donors.

Using the deep immunoSEQ assay, TCR CDR3 regions were amplified from genomic DNA by multiplex PCR. Extracted genomic DNA from each cell subset was spread evenly across all wells of several immunoSEQ 96-well plates, with each plate serving as a replicate. For unsorted PBMC, roughly 0.3 ug of genomic DNA, equivalent to around 30,000 T cell genomes, went into each replicate PCR. Genomic DNA from unsorted PBMC was sequenced over ten immunoSEQ deep assay plates. The purified libraries were quantified using a Qubit 3.0 fluorometer, sized with a Bioanalyzer 2100, and then quantified again using the KAPA Library Quantification kit. Each immunoSEQ 96-well plate was sequenced on its own single-read 150-cycle Illumina NextSeq 550 flow cell. In the authors' own workflow: The immunoSEQ output contained only junctional sequences without quality scores, so filtering could not match that applied to full-length reads. To assign V/J genes and CDR3, sequences were annotated against IMGT germline references using PyIR, a Python wrapper for IgBLAST v1.9. Reads with weak V/J assignments (E-value above 1e-6), missing CDR3, stop codons, out-of-frame junctions, or ambiguous translated residues were removed. V3J clonotypes were defined by identical inferred V gene, J gene, and CDR3 amino acid sequence. The percentage overlap between two repertoires was calculated by dividing the number of shared unique clonotypes by the size of the smaller repertoire. Three approaches were used to assess repertoire richness: RTK rarefaction, the Chao1 estimator, and Recon v2.1 estimates of unobserved clonotypes. The clones in this table, taken by TCRdb from immuneACCESS, are in-frame only. Not every clone is retained; where verified, under half of the shortfall comes from an unresolved V gene, and the cause of the rest is unknown. Clone size and V and J calls were adopted from that table, with D and trimming inferred from the DNA. The table for this sample lists a few hundred thousand clones; approximately 71% of them were counted only once. Around 12% of the sample lies in the top ten.

CDR1 and CDR2, looked up from the germline V gene, are SGHTA and FQGTGA. The cysteine opens and the phenylalanine closes a CDR3 of 13 amino acids. This entry keeps only the CDR3 DNA: 39 bases, framed from base 1. V and J are truncated by 4 bases and 6 bases respectively, leaving an intervening sequence of 12 bases. Rearrangement joined TRBV7-3 to TRBJ2-5, with a tentative D gene TRBD1 over 7 matching bases. The source is a woman between 40 and 50 years old in good health. Some clones in this sample may be carry-over from other donors' samples. The sample consisted of PBMCs. The CDR3 protein: CASSYRGGQTQYF. The nucleotide sequence reads TGTGCCAGCAGCTACAGGGGAGGTCAGACCCAGTACTTC. Extended through the reference TRBV7-3 and TRBJ2-5 proteins, this CDR3 yields the full variable domain: GAGVSQTPSNKVTEKGKYVELRCDPISGHTALYWYRQSLGQGPEFLIYFQGTGAADDSGLPNDRFFAVRPEGSVSTLKIQRTERGDSAVYLCASSYRGGQTQYFGPGTRLLVL.